This TCR beta chain was found in a study of T-cell reconstitution after alpha-beta-depleted transplantation in children. General observations from the study: Several hundred rapidly expanded clones from non-depleted graft cells reportedly supplied alpha-beta T cells about two months post-transplant. T-cell numbers and diversity one year post-transplant derived largely from freshly generated T cells. Surviving recipient cells, namely T cells and thymic progenitors, were the source of high day-60 TCRbeta diversity in some patients.

With respect to this clonotype: Its antigen is still unknown.

This CDR3 has 15 residues. Trimming stripped 0 bases from V and 3 bases from J, with 11 bases between. Germline CDR1 LGHDT, CDR2 YNNKEL (reference sequence). Researchers prepared the TCRbeta library using unique molecular identifiers, the study reports. TCRdb independently ran MiXCR on the PCR reads; one entry per CDR3 protein. The sample lists 550,000 to 600,000 distinct CDR3 sequences, 23% occurring once. The receptor comes from a boy in the first two years of life who had a stem cell transplant for acute myeloid leukemia, so the T cells may come from the graft donor. This sequence joins TRBV3-1 and TRBJ1-1; perhaps TRBD1 as D (6 bases). Sample: PBMCs, mostly from graft donor cells, taken 360 days after TCRalphabeta/CD19-depleted stem cell transplant. The CDR3 loop reads CASSQDGGAYTEAFF. The CDR3 DNA sequence: TGTGCCAGCAGCCAAGATGGGGGGGCGTACACTGAAGCTTTCTTT. Drawing the rest from reference TRBV3-1 and TRBJ1-1, the complete variable domain is DTAVSQTPKYLVTQMGNDKSIKCEQNLGHDTMYWYKQDSKKFLKIMFSYNNKELIINETVPNRFSPKSPDKAHLNLHINSLELGDSAVYFCASSQDGGAYTEAFFGQGTRLTVV.